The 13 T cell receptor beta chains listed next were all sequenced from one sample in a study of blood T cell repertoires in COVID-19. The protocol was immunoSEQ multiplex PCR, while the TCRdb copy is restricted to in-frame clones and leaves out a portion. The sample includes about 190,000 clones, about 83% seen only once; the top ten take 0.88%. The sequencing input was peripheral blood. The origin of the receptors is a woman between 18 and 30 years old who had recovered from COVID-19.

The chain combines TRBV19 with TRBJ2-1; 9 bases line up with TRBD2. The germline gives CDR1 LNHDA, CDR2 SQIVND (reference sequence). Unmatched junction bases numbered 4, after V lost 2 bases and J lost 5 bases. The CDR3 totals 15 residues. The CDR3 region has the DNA TGTGCCAGTAGTATACGGCGGGAGGGCCACAATGAGCAGTTCTTC. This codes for CASSIRREGHNEQFF.

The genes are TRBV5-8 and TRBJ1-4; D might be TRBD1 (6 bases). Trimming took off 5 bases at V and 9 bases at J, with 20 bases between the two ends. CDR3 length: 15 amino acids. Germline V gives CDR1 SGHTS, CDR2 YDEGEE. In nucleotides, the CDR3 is TGTGCCAGCAGGTCTCCGGAGACAGGCAAACAAAAACTGTTTTTT. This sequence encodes CASRSPETGKQKLFF.

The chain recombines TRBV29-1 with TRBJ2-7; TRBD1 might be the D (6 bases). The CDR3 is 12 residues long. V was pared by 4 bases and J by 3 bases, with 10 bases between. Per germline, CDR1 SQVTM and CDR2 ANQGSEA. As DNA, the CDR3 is TGCAGCGTTGTACAGGGTGGCTACGAGCAGTACTTC. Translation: CSVVQGGYEQYF.

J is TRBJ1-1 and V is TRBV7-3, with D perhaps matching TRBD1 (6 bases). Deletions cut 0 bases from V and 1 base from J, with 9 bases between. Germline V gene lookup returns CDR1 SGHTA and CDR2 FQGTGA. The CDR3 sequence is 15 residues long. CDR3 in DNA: TGTGCCAGCAGCTTAACAACAGGGAAGAACACTGAAGCTTTCTTT. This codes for CASSLTTGKNTEAFF.

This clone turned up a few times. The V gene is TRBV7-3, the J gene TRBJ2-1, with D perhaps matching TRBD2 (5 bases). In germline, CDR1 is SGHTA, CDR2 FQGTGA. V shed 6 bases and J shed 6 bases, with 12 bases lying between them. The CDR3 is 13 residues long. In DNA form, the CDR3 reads TGTGCCAGCAGGCACCTAGAGGGCAATGAGCAGTTCTTC. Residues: CASRHLEGNEQFF. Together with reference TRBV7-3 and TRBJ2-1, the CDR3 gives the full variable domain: GAGVSQTPSNKVTEKGKYVELRCDPISGHTALYWYRQSLGQGPEFLIYFQGTGAADDSGLPNDRFFAVRPEGSVSTLKIQRTERGDSAVYLCASRHLEGNEQFFGPGTRLTVL.

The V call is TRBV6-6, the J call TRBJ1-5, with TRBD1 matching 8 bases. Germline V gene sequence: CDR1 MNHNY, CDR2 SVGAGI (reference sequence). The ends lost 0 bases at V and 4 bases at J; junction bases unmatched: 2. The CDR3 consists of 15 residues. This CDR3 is CASSYSTGVNQPQHF. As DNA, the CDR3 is TGTGCCAGCAGTTACTCGACAGGGGTTAATCAGCCCCAGCATTTT.

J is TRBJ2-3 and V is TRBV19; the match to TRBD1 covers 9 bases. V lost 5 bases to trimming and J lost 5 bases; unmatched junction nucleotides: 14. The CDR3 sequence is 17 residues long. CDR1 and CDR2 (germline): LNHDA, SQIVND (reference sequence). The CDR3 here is CASSAGAGTGRRDTQYF. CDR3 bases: TGTGCCAGTAGTGCCGGCGCCGGGACAGGGCGTAGAGATACGCAGTATTTT.

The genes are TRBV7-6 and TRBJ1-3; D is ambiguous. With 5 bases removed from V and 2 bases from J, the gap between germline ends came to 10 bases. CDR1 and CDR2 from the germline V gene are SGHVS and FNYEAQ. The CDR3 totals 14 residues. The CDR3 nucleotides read TGTGCCAGCAGCGTCACAGATACTGGAAACACCATATATTTT. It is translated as CASSVTDTGNTIYF.

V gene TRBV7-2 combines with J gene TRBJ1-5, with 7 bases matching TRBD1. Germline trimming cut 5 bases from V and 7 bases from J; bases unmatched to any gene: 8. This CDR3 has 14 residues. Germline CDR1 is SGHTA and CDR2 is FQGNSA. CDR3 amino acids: CASSPRQGRQPQHF. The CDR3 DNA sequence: TGTGCCAGCAGCCCCAGACAGGGTAGGCAGCCCCAGCATTTT.

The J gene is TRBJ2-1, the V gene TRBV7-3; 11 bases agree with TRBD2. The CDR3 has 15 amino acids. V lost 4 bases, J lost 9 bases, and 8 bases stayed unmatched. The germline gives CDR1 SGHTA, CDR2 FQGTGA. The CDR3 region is CASSSLAGGQGEQFF. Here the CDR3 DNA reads TGTGCCAGCAGCTCCTTAGCGGGGGGGCAGGGTGAGCAGTTCTTC.

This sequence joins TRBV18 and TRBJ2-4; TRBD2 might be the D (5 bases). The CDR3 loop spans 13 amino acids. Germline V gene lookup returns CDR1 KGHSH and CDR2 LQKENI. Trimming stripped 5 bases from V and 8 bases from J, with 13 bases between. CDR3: CASSSGDVDIQYF. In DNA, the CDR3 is TGTGCCAGCTCATCCGGGGATGTGGACATTCAGTACTTC.

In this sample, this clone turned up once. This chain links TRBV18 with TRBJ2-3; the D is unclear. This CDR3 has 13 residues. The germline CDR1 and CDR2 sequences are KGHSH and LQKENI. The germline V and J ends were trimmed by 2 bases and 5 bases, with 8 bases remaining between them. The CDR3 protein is CASSPYAGDTQYF. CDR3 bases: TGTGCCAGCTCACCATATGCAGGAGATACGCAGTATTTT.

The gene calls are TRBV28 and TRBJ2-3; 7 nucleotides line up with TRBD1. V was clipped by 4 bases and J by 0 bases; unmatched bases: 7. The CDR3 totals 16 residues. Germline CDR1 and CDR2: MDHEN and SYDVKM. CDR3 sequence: CASSSTGALSTDTQYF. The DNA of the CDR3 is TGTGCCAGCAGTTCTACAGGGGCCCTTAGCACAGATACGCAGTATTTT.